This TCR beta chain was sequenced in a study of blood T cell repertoires in COVID-19. About the study: COVID-19 samples collected from the United States, Italy and Spain covered acute and convalescent phases.

The method was immunoSEQ multiplex PCR; TCRdb's version includes in-frame clones alone and lacks a portion of them. The sample lists 95,000 to 150,000 clones; 88% were seen once. This clonotype was obtained from a human donor in a cohort sampled during active COVID-19. Sample: peripheral blood.

CDR3 sequence (DNA): TGCGCCAGCAGCCTAAGACTAGCGGGAGATCAAGAGACCCAGTACTTC. Amino acid sequence: CASSLRLAGDQETQYF. The chain joins TRBV10-2 to TRBJ2-5; TRBD2 matches 12 bases. Germline V gene sequence: CDR1 WSHSY, CDR2 SAAADI. Unmatched junction bases numbered 7, after V lost 6 bases and J lost 2 bases. This CDR3 comprises 16 residues.